The entry that follows covers one T cell receptor beta chain sequence. TCR beta sequencing was performed on blood CD8+ and CD4+ T cells. Controls were healthy donors chosen to match patients in age and sex. CD8+ and CD4+ T cells were negatively isolated; TEMRA cells were FACS-enriched. Between the trimmed V and J ends, which lost 0 bases and 3 bases, there was a span of 12 bases. Germline V gene sequence: CDR1 KGHSH, CDR2 LQKENI. The length of the CDR3 is 16 residues. The data are from a study of CD8 T cells in Susac syndrome. Random hexamers were used to reverse transcribe about 0.5 to 1 ug of RNA. Across 54 Vbeta and 13 Jbeta, TCR beta CDR3 was amplified with immunoSEQ multiplex PCR. Each CDR3 protein is one row after TCRdb ran MiXCR on the immunoSEQ multiplex PCR reads. This table holds over 120,000 distinct CDR3 sequences, approximately 93% found once.

The sequencing input was CD4+ T cells from PBMCs. This chain joins TRBV18 and TRBJ2-1; tentatively, D is TRBD1 (5 bases). The clonotype was recovered from a human donor in good health. The CDR3 nucleotides are TGTGCCAGCTCACCACCGGGGCTAAGGAGCTACAATGAGCAGTTCTTC. Amino acids: CASSPPGLRSYNEQFF.